The 10 T cell receptor beta chains reported below all come from one sample, sequenced in a study of blood T cell repertoires in COVID-19. Profiled with immunoSEQ multiplex PCR; TCRdb holds only in-frame clones, not every one. The sample includes fewer than 250,000 clones, roughly 80% of them seen just once. Sequencing used PBMCs or T cells enriched from blood (not recorded which). The receptor source for this set is a woman aged 50 to 60 who had been exposed to COVID-19.

This sequence joins TRBV11-2 and TRBJ2-5; D unresolved. Germline V lookup: CDR1 SGHAT, CDR2 FQNNGV. There are 15 residues in the CDR3. Deletions cut 1 base from V and 5 bases from J, with 14 bases between. Here the CDR3 reads CASSLVASSKETQYF. The CDR3 DNA follows: TGTGCCAGCAGCTTAGTAGCTTCCTCGAAGGAGACCCAGTACTTC.

This chain joins TRBV6-2 or TRBV6-3 and TRBJ1-1; TRBD1 aligns across 9 bases. V lost 0 bases, J lost 6 bases, and 2 bases stayed unmatched. Germline-derived CDR1 and CDR2 are MNHEY and SVGEGT. There are 14 residues in the CDR3. Here the CDR3 reads CASSYSRQGAEAFF. For the CDR3, the DNA is TGTGCCAGCAGTTACTCAAGACAGGGGGCTGAAGCTTTCTTT.

This chain joins TRBV13 and TRBJ1-1; 8 bases match TRBD1. With 4 bases clipped from V and 0 bases from J, the junction kept 4 bases outside the gene matches. Germline CDR1 PRHDT, CDR2 FYEKMQ (reference sequence). The CDR3 consists of 15 residues. This CDR3 reads CASSSGQGVNTEAFF. In nucleotides, the CDR3 is TGTGCCAGCAGCTCAGGACAGGGTGTGAACACTGAAGCTTTCTTT.

The chain employs TRBV12-3 or TRBV12-4 and TRBJ1-2; no definite D call. The CDR3 spans 13 residues. V was clipped by 5 bases and J by 1 base, with 8 bases between them. The CDR3 DNA is TGTGCCAGCAGTCCCACGGTTAACTATGGCTACACCTTC. This translates into CASSPTVNYGYTF.

The V and J genes are TRBV7-2 and TRBJ2-5, with 12 bases lining up with TRBD2. The CDR3 runs to 15 residues. Germline CDR1 SGHTA, CDR2 FQGNSA. V gave up 5 bases and J gave up 6 bases; unmatched junction bases: 7. CDR3 nucleotides: TGTGCCAGCAGCATAACTAGCGGGGGGACAAAGACCCAGTACTTC. Its translation is CASSITSGGTKTQYF.

The chain employs TRBV13 and TRBJ2-1; 10 bases map to TRBD2. Germline V gene data show CDR1 as PRHDT and CDR2 as FYEKMQ (reference sequence). CDR3 length equals 15 residues. After removal of 4 bases from V and 9 bases from J, the junction contained 9 bases not matched to a gene. The CDR3 sequence: CASSSSAGGHVEQFF. CDR3 sequence (DNA): TGTGCCAGCAGCTCTTCAGCGGGGGGGCACGTTGAGCAGTTCTTC.

The chain has TRBV9 and TRBJ2-3; TRBD2 aligns across 10 bases. The V segment lost 4 bases and the J segment 2 bases; nucleotides outside the gene matches: 7. The CDR3 is made up of 16 amino acids. Germline lookup yields CDR1 SGDLS and CDR2 YYNGEE. DNA of the CDR3: TGTGCCAGCAGCCCACTACTAGCGGGGAACACAGATACGCAGTATTTT. Its translation is CASSPLLAGNTDTQYF.

The chain employs TRBV4-3 and TRBJ2-1, with 10 bases matching TRBD2. The CDR3 contains 16 residues. The germline gives CDR1 LGHNA, CDR2 YSLEER. The V gene end was trimmed by 0 bases and the J gene end by 7 bases; junction bases not matched to a gene: 6. The CDR3 DNA reads as TGCGCCAGCAGCCAAGATAGGTCTAGCGGGGGAAATGAGCAGTTCTTC. Protein: CASSQDRSSGGNEQFF.

The chain couples TRBV12-3 or TRBV12-4 to TRBJ1-2; a possible D gene is TRBD1 (6 bases). The CDR3 covers 12 residues. Trimming removed 6 bases at V and 5 bases at J, with 10 bases between. CDR3 sequence: CASSGQWYGYTF. CDR3 sequence (DNA): TGTGCCAGCAGCGGACAGTGGTATGGCTACACCTTC.

V is TRBV18 and J is TRBJ1-2; D may be TRBD1 (6 bases). CDR3 size: 13 residues. CDR1 and CDR2 from the germline V gene are KGHSH and LQKENI. V was clipped by 3 bases and J by 8 bases, with 13 bases between them. The CDR3 DNA reads as TGTGCCAGCTCACCGGACAGTAGTGAGGGCTACACCTTC. It encodes CASSPDSSEGYTF.